These T cell receptor beta chains were read from a single sample in a study of blood T cell repertoires in COVID-19. Measured with immunoSEQ multiplex PCR; TCRdb has only the in-frame clones, and not every one. The table includes approximately 170,000 clones, around four fifths detected once. What was sequenced was PBMCs or T cells enriched from blood (not recorded which). These receptor sequences come from a woman in her forties or fifties who had recovered from COVID-19. Both conserved end residues are part of each CDR3. A D gene is named only where the DNA matches it firmly. Clone size is given for some rows only: seen once, a few or many times, or a class if the clone is expanded.

j_call d_call v_call clone_size cdr3_nt cdr3_aa
TRBJ2-3 TRBD2 TRBV24-1 NA TGTGCCACCAGTGAGCTAGCGGGATCACAGCATCGGGTAGATACGCAGTATTTT CATSELAGSQHRVDTQYF
TRBJ1-5 NA TRBV11-2 NA TGTGCCAGCAGCCTTTATAGCAATCAGCCCCAGCATTTT CASSLYSNQPQHF
TRBJ1-5 TRBD1 TRBV12-5 once TGTGCTAGTGGTTTGGAACAGGGGGCCCGCAATCAGCCCCAGCATTTT CASGLEQGARNQPQHF
TRBJ2-7 TRBD2 TRBV7-9 NA TGTGCCAGCAGCTTAGTTCGTCTAGCGGGTACCTCCTACGAGCAGTACTTC CASSLVRLAGTSYEQYF
TRBJ1-3 NA TRBV7-2 few TGTGCCAGCAGCCCAGTGGCAGGGCCTGGAAACACCATATATTTT CASSPVAGPGNTIYF
TRBJ1-2 TRBD1 TRBV9 NA TGTGCCAGCAGCGCGACAGGGGGCCCCTATGGCTACACCTTC CASSATGGPYGYTF
TRBJ2-6 NA TRBV2 once TGTGCCAGCACAGTTGGGGCCAACGTCCTGACTTTC CASTVGANVLTF
TRBJ2-7 TRBD1 TRBV28 NA TGTGCCAGCAGTTTATGGACAGGGGACGAGCAGTACTTC CASSLWTGDEQYF
TRBJ2-4 TRBD2 TRBV4-2 NA TGTGCCAGCAGCCAAGGCCCACGGACTAGCGGCAGCCTGATGTTAGGAAACATTCAGTACTTC CASSQGPRTSGSLMLGNIQYF
TRBJ2-2 NA TRBV7-9 NA TGTGCCAGCAGCGCTCCCCGGGAAAACACCGGGGAGCTGTTTTTT CASSAPRENTGELFF
TRBJ1-1 NA TRBV20-1 many TGCAGTGCTGAGAGGGACTCTGAAGCTTTCTTT CSAERDSEAFF
TRBJ1-2 NA TRBV27 once TGTGCCAGCAGTTTCAAGGGACTTCAACCCTATGGCTACACCTTC CASSFKGLQPYGYTF
TRBJ2-1 NA TRBV5-1 NA TGCGCCAGCAGCATCAGGGGCCCAGAGCAGTTCTTC CASSIRGPEQFF
TRBJ2-7 NA TRBV5-1 NA TGCGCCAGCAGCCCAAGGGACATTAGACCCTACGAGCAGTACTTC CASSPRDIRPYEQYF
TRBJ2-7 TRBD1 TRBV28 NA TGTGCCAGCACCACCGCGGACAGGGCCTCCTACGAGCAGTACTTC CASTTADRASYEQYF
TRBJ2-7 TRBD1 TRBV23-1 NA TGCGCCAGCAGTCTAGGGACAGTAGAGGGCTTC CASSLGTVEGF
TRBJ1-1 NA TRBV9 NA TGTGCCAGCAGCGTAGCGGGACACTCGATTGAAGCTTTCTTT CASSVAGHSIEAFF
TRBJ2-7 TRBD2 TRBV5-4 NA TGTGCCAGCAGCACAGGGACTAGCGGCAGTTACGAGCAGTACTTC CASSTGTSGSYEQYF
TRBJ1-2 TRBD1 TRBV4-1 NA TGCGCCAGCAGCCAAACAGGACAGGCCAACTATGGCTACACCTTC CASSQTGQANYGYTF
TRBJ2-2 TRBD2 TRBV18 NA TGTGCCAGCTCAGTCGGACTAGCGGGACTCGGGGAGCTGTTTTTT CASSVGLAGLGELFF
TRBJ1-5 TRBD1 TRBV4-3 NA TGCGCCAGCAGCCAATATACAGGGGATGGTCAGCCCCAGCATTTT CASSQYTGDGQPQHF
TRBJ1-2 TRBD1 TRBV19 NA TGTGCCAGTAGTATGGCGGACAGGGAAGATGGCTACACCTTC CASSMADREDGYTF
TRBJ2-3 NA TRBV5-1 NA TGCGCCAGCACTGACAGGTCGGGCACAGATACGCAGTATTTT CASTDRSGTDTQYF
TRBJ1-3 TRBD1 TRBV6-1 NA TGTGCCAGCAGTGTCACAGGGGCGAGCTCTGGAAACACCATATATTTT CASSVTGASSGNTIYF
TRBJ1-1 NA TRBV28 NA TGTGCCAGTAAAGCGACAGTACTCACTGAAGCTTTCTTT CASKATVLTEAFF
TRBJ1-5 NA TRBV7-2 NA TGTGCCAGCAGCTCATCGGGGGGGATCAATCAGCCCCAGCATTTT CASSSSGGINQPQHF
TRBJ1-2 NA TRBV5-1 once TGCGCCAGCAGCTTGGAACGGGGTAGAGACTATGGCTACACCTTC CASSLERGRDYGYTF
TRBJ1-2 NA TRBV6-5 few TGTGCCAGCAGGTACAACAGGGCCCCTTTCGGCTACACCTTC CASRYNRAPFGYTF
TRBJ1-6 TRBD1 TRBV28 NA TGTGCCAGCACACCTCGGACAGGGGATAATTCACCCCTCCACTTT CASTPRTGDNSPLHF
TRBJ1-2 NA TRBV19 NA TGTGCCAGTAGTAAGGCCCGGGAGGCGGTATATGGCTACACCTTC CASSKAREAVYGYTF
TRBJ1-4 NA TRBV18 NA TGTGCCAGCTCACCAAAGGGGTATATCGGGGGACCTAAACTGTTTTTT CASSPKGYIGGPKLFF
TRBJ1-5 NA TRBV19 NA TGTGCCAGTAGTATAGTTACCCAGAATCAGCCCCAGCATTTT CASSIVTQNQPQHF
TRBJ2-1 NA TRBV19 NA TGTGCCAGTAGTATGGGGTTGCCGGGGAGGCGGAATGAGCAGTTCTTC CASSMGLPGRRNEQFF
TRBJ2-7 NA TRBV12-2 NA TGTGCAAGTCGCTTCTGGGGCGGGAGGACCTACGAGCAGTACTTC CASRFWGGRTYEQYF
TRBJ2-2 TRBD1 TRBV9 NA TGTGCCAGCAGCCCTCGACAGGGGCAAATCGGGGAGCTGTTTTTT CASSPRQGQIGELFF